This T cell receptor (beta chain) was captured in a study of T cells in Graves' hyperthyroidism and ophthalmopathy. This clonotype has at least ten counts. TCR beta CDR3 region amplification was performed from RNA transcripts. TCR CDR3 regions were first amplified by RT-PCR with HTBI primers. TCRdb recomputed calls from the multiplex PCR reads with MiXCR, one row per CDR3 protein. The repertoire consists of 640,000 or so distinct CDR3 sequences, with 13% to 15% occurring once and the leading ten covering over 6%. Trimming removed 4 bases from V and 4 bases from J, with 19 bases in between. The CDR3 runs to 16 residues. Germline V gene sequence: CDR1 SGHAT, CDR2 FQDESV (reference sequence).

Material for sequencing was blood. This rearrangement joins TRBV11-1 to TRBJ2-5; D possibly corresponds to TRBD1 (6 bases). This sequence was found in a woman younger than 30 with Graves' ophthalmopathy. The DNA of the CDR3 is TGTGCCAGCAGCTCCCGCAGGGGAGCGGTCGGAGAGACCCAGTACTTC. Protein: CASSSRRGAVGETQYF. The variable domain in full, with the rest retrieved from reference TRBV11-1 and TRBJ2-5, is EAEVAQSPRYKITEKSQAVAFWCDPISGHATLYWYRQILGQGPELLVQFQDESVVDDSQLPKDRFSAERLKGVDSTLKIQPAELGDSAMYLCASSSRRGAVGETQYFGPGTRLLVL.